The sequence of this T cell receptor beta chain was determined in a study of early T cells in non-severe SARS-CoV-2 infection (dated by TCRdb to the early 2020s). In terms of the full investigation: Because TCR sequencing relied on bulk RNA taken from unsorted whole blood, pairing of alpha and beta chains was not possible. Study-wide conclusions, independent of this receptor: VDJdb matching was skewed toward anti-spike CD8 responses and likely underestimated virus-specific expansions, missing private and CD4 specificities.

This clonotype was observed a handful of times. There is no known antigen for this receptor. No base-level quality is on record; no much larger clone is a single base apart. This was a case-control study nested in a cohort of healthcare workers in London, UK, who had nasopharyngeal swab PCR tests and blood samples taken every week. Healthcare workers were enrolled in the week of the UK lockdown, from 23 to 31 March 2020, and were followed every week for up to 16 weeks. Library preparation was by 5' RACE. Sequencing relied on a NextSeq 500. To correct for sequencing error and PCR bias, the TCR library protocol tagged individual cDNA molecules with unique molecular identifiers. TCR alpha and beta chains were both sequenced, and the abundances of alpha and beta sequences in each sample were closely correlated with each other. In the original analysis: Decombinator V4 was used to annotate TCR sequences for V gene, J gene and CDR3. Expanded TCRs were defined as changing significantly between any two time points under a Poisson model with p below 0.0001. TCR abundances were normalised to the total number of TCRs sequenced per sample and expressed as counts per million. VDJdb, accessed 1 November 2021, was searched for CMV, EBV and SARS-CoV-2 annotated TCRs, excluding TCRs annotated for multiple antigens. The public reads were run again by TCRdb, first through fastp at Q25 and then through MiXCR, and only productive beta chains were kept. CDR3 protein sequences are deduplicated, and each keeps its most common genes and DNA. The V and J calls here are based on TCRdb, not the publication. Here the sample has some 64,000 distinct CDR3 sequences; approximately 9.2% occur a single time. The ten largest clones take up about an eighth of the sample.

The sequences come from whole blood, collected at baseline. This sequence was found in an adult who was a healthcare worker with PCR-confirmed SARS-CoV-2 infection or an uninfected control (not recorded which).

The CDR3 reads as follows: CSARDNRRTSDNEQFF. Here is the DNA: TGCAGTGCTAGAGATAACCGGCGGACTAGCGACAATGAGCAGTTCTTC. This chain is built from TRBV20-1 and TRBJ2-1; TRBD2 lines up with 9 middle nucleotides. V and J are trimmed by 0 bases and 5 bases, and the gene matches miss 8 bases of the junction. The CDR3 numbers 16 residues from cysteine through phenylalanine. Only the CDR3 part of the read is kept: 48 bases, read in frame from the first base. The germline V gene (reference sequence) sets CDR1 to DFQATT and CDR2 to SNEGSKA.